This T cell receptor beta chain was recovered during a study of shared clonotypes between healthy human individuals. The study's findings and limits: The study generally estimated greater richness for naive than memory subsets. Roughly 5% of naive CD4 clonotypes were common to four donors.

Germline assignment: CDR1 MNHEY and CDR2 SVGAGI. The CDR3 runs 13 residues. Between the trimmed V and J ends, which lost 6 bases and 8 bases, there was a span of 16 bases. Concerning this clone itself: Its target is not known.

Researchers divided each subset's genomic DNA evenly across several immunoSEQ plates. The sorted-subset replicate PCRs were given 150 to 200 ng DNA, which is 30,000 to 35,000 T cell genomes. Clones were read by immunoSEQ multiplex PCR, and TCRdb kept only the in-frame ones, dropping some. The sample comprises about 610,000 clones, 97% of which are singletons, and 0.045% to 0.06% rests with the top ten. This sequence joins TRBV6-5 and TRBJ1-1; TRBD1 is a possible D gene (5 bases). Sequenced sample: naive CD4+ T cells sorted from blood. Subset denoted: CD45RA+ positively selected. The sequence came from a woman in her thirties in good health. The CDR3 loop is CASRPNRDREAFF. The CDR3 DNA is TGTGCCAGCAGACCCAACCGGGACCGAGAAGCTTTCTTT.